What follows are 16 T cell receptor beta chains derived from one specimen sequenced in a study of CD8+ T cells in alopecia areata. Documented treatment: oral pan-JAK inhibitor, 5-10 mg twice daily. Once RNA had been extracted, it was reverse transcribed into cDNA to act as the sequencing template. Clones were sequenced by immunoSEQ multiplex PCR, and TCRdb holds only the in-frame ones, with some missing. The data show 190,000 or so clones, 60% seen once. The specimen comprised CD4+ T cells sorted from blood, sampled at week 4, from a patient treated with tofacitinib. Every receptor here comes from a human donor with alopecia areata.

The chain employs TRBV5-1 and TRBJ1-1, with D perhaps matching TRBD1 (5 bases). Trimming stripped 6 bases from V and 1 base from J, with 13 bases between. The length of the CDR3 is 14 residues. Germline lookup yields CDR1 SGHRS and CDR2 YFSETQ. CDR3 in amino acids: CASTPLGENTEAFF. Written as DNA, the CDR3 is TGCGCCAGCACCCCACTAGGGGAGAACACTGAAGCTTTCTTT. Using reference TRBV5-1 and TRBJ1-1 for the parts outside the CDR3, the full variable domain is KAGVTQTPRYLIKTRGQQVTLSCSPISGHRSVSWYQQTPGQGLQFLFEYFSETQRNKGNFPGRFSGRQFSNSRSEMNVSTLELGDSALYLCASTPLGENTEAFFGQGTRLTVV.

V and J are TRBV20-1 and TRBJ1-1, with D unresolved. With 4 bases removed from V and 1 base from J, the gap between germline ends came to 4 bases. The CDR3 totals 11 residues. The germline V gene encodes CDR1 DFQATT and CDR2 SNEGSKA (reference sequence). The CDR3 spells CSAKGNTEAFF. The DNA for the CDR3 is TGCAGTGCTAAAGGGAACACTGAAGCTTTCTTT.

In this sample, this clone turned up a few times. V usage is TRBV2 and J usage is TRBJ1-1; a weak D match, TRBD1 (6 bases). The V gene lost 3 bases and the J gene lost 7 bases, with 18 bases spanning the gap. Germline CDR1 SNHLY, CDR2 FYNNEI. This CDR3 is 15 amino acids long. CDR3 DNA: TGTGCCAGCAGTGATTTAGGGGGGCTACCTCGTGAAGCTTTCTTT. Translated: CASSDLGGLPREAFF.

The chain links TRBV29-1 to TRBJ2-7; 10 nucleotides line up with TRBD1. V shed 4 bases, J shed 7 bases, and the junction held 13 bases outside the gene matches. Per germline, CDR1 SQVTM and CDR2 ANQGSEA. This CDR3 contains 15 residues. CDR3: CSVAGTGETVSEQYF. The CDR3 nucleotides read TGCAGCGTTGCCGGGACAGGGGAAACAGTGTCGGAGCAGTACTTC.

In regard to this clone: Other nucleotide sequences in the sample specify the same CDR3. The V call is TRBV7-2, the J call TRBJ2-3; 13 bases agree with TRBD2. Germline loops: CDR1 SGHTA, CDR2 FQGNSA. This CDR3 spans 16 amino acids. J lost 3 bases, V lost 5 bases, and 5 bases had no gene match. DNA for the CDR3: TGTGCCAGCAGCCCGAGGACTAGCGGGGGTACAGATACGCAGTATTTT. Its protein is CASSPRTSGGTDTQYF.

This clone was detected a few times. This sequence joins TRBV29-1 and TRBJ1-6; 7 bases agree with TRBD1. This CDR3 has 15 amino acids. Germline CDR1 and CDR2: SQVTM and ANQGSEA. V was clipped by 6 bases and J by 7 bases; unmatched bases: 12. The CDR3 DNA follows: TGCAGCGTGCGGCCACCGGGACAGTCGAATTCACCCCTCCACTTT. This translates into CSVRPPGQSNSPLHF.

This clone turned up a few times. The chain combines TRBV5-1 with TRBJ1-2; a weak D match, TRBD1 (5 bases). The CDR3 has 16 amino acids. V lost 4 bases, J lost 2 bases, and 18 bases lay in between. The germline V gene encodes CDR1 SGHRS and CDR2 YFSETQ. The CDR3: CASSPDGGVINYGYTF. The CDR3, as DNA: TGCGCCAGCAGCCCCGATGGGGGAGTCATCAACTATGGCTACACCTTC.

V gene TRBV15 combines with J gene TRBJ2-3; TRBD2 matches 8 bases. The junction had 11 bases not matched to a gene; V was cut back by 3 bases and J by 3 bases. CDR3 size: 17 residues. Germline V gives CDR1 LNHNV, CDR2 YYDKDF (reference sequence). CDR3 sequence reads: CATSSDPGGPRTDTQYF. The CDR3 DNA sequence: TGTGCCACCAGCAGCGACCCGGGGGGGCCGAGGACAGATACGCAGTATTTT. The variable domain in full, completed from reference TRBV15 and TRBJ2-3, reads DAMVIQNPRYQVTQFGKPVTLSCSQTLNHNVMYWYQQKSSQAPKLLFHYYDKDFNNEADTPDNFQSRRPNTSFCFLDIRSPGLGDTAMYLCATSSDPGGPRTDTQYFGPGTRLTVL.

This clone was found a few times. CDR3 nucleotides: TGTGCCAGTAGTATGGCAGATACGCAGTATTTT. It specifies CASSMADTQYF. The chain joins TRBV19 to TRBJ2-3, with unresolved D. The CDR3 is 11 residues long. V lost 3 bases and J lost 4, with 2 bases in between. CDR1 is LNHDA and CDR2 is SQIVND in the germline V gene (reference sequence).

This rearrangement joins TRBV7-9 to TRBJ2-7; D perhaps matches TRBD2 (6 bases). The CDR3 has 14 amino acids. Between the trimmed V and J ends, which lost 2 bases and 2 bases, there was a span of 10 bases. Germline values: CDR1 SEHNR, CDR2 FQNEAQ (reference sequence). For the CDR3, the DNA is TGTGCCAGCAGCTTAACGGGCGGGACCTACGAGCAGTACTTC. Its translation is CASSLTGGTYEQYF.

The V and J genes are TRBV7-2 and TRBJ1-2, with D tentatively TRBD1 (5 bases). CDR3 size: 14 residues. Germline CDR1 is SGHTA and CDR2 is FQGNSA. Between the trimmed V and J ends, which lost 8 bases and 3 bases, there was a span of 16 bases. The CDR3 DNA is TGTGCCAGCCGATCCTTGGGACCAGACTATGGCTACACCTTC. Its translation is CASRSLGPDYGYTF.

The DNA of the CDR3 is TGTGCCAGCAGCCTCCCCCAGATACCGAACACTGAAGCTTTCTTT. Translation: CASSLPQIPNTEAFF. This chain joins TRBV7-9 and TRBJ1-1, with unresolved D. The V gene lost 5 bases and the J gene lost 1 base, with 14 bases spanning the gap. The CDR3 extends over 15 amino acids. The germline V gene encodes CDR1 SEHNR and CDR2 FQNEAQ (reference sequence).

The chain uses TRBV4-3 and TRBJ2-7, with D perhaps matching TRBD2 (6 bases). V was cut by 0 bases and J by 4 bases, with 13 bases left in between. Germline assignment: CDR1 LGHNA and CDR2 YSLEER. This CDR3 has 15 amino acids. This CDR3 reads CASSQEEGGLYEQYF. The CDR3 DNA is TGCGCCAGCAGCCAAGAGGAGGGCGGGCTATACGAGCAGTACTTC.

This clone has just a few counts. V gene TRBV29-1 combines with J gene TRBJ1-5; D not certain. V was trimmed by 5 bases and J by 1 base, leaving 9 bases between them. The CDR3 extends over 13 amino acids. Germline V lookup: CDR1 SQVTM, CDR2 ANQGSEA. CDR3 amino acids: CSVQRESNQPQHF. Written as DNA, the CDR3 is TGCAGCGTTCAAAGGGAGAGCAATCAGCCCCAGCATTTT.

The chain links TRBV9 to TRBJ2-1; D is ambiguous. The CDR3 length is 14 residues. Germline CDR1 and CDR2: SGDLS and YYNGEE. V was cut by 4 bases and J by 0 bases, with 8 bases left in between. The DNA for the CDR3 is TGTGCCAGCAGCCCCCGGGCCTCCTACAATGAGCAGTTCTTC. Translation gives CASSPRASYNEQFF.

V and J are TRBV28 and TRBJ2-1; perhaps TRBD2 as D (6 bases). Germline CDR1 is MDHEN and CDR2 is SYDVKM. The CDR3 totals 14 residues. The V and J ends lost 5 bases and 7 bases respectively, with 15 bases between them. CDR3 in amino acids: CASSPLERANEQFF. The CDR3 region has the DNA TGTGCCAGCAGTCCTCTCGAGCGGGCTAATGAGCAGTTCTTC. The variable domain in full, with the rest retrieved from reference TRBV28 and TRBJ2-1, is DVKVTQSSRYLVKRTGEKVFLECVQDMDHENMFWYRQDPGLGLRLIYFSYDVKMKEKGDIPEGYSVSREKKERFSLILESASTNQTSMYLCASSPLERANEQFFGPGTRLTVL.